This T cell receptor (beta chain) was profiled in a study of tumor-infiltrating lymphocytes in localized non-small cell lung cancer. A remark on this clone: Its antigen is still unknown.

Profiled with immunoSEQ multiplex PCR; TCRdb holds only in-frame clones, not every one. The sample shows tens of thousands of clones, over 75% of them seen only once. The study, taken as a whole, reports: Tumors had more T cell infiltration than uninvolved lung, per TCRbeta sequencing and CD3 counts.

This sequence was found in a human donor with non-small cell lung cancer. The sequenced material came from lung tumor tissue.

The CDR3 protein is CASSLGGYQETQYF. Here the CDR3 DNA reads TGCGCCAGCAGCTTGGGGGGGTACCAAGAGACCCAGTACTTC. The genes are TRBV5-1 and TRBJ2-5, with D possibly being TRBD1 or TRBD2 (5 bases each). The CDR3 consists of 14 residues. Germline CDR1 reads SGHRS; CDR2 reads YFSETQ. The V and J ends lost 0 bases and 0 bases respectively, with 6 bases between them.